This T cell receptor (beta chain) was identified in a study of cytomegalovirus exposure and HLA in healthy donors (dated by TCRdb to the late 2010s). With regard to the full study: An earlier analysis of 587 of the donors reported 276 Gb of sequence data and some 110 million unique TCR beta sequences obtained from around 170 million T cells. Approximately 300 gigabases of sequencing data and tens of millions of unique TCR sequences were included in an early release covering 550 to 650 HLA-typed donors. Among the roughly 430 genotyped donors, around 81% belonged to the genetic ancestry cluster associated with self-reported Caucasian donors. The study aimed to test whether signatures of past pathogen exposure could be identified by cataloging public T cell receptors. The T cell repertoires of several hundred subjects were profiled by immunosequencing and related to cytomegalovirus serostatus. A separate validation cohort of roughly 130 different subjects was used in addition to the approximately 700-subject first cohort. To predict cytomegalovirus infection status, the study combined high-throughput TCR immunosequencing, statistical association of individual TCRs with disease status, and machine learning. To study patterns of TCR occurrence, a later analysis re-analyzed previously published TCR beta repertoires from around 670 donors and added high-resolution HLA genotyping. In the later analysis, no new phenotypic data were used to find candidate immune exposures; instead, reliance was placed on TCR beta sequences and their occurrence across donors. An earlier analysis of 587 of the donors used high-throughput TCR beta sequencing to judge whether each TCR beta V gene segment behaved as functional or pseudogenic. Alongside the repertoire data, information on donor age, sex, ethnicity and CMV serostatus was compiled. A later genetic analysis used genome-wide SNP genotypes for about three fifths of the 666 donors, treating that subset as a discovery cohort. Every repertoire in the discovery cohort had been generated on one and the same sequencing platform. Both class I and class II loci were covered by HLA typing, at four-digit resolution. The number of donors typed differed by locus, with roughly 620-630 for A, B, C, DRB1 and DQB1, roughly 520 for DQA1, 606 for DPA1, and around 450 for DPB1. Four to six DR-DQ haplotypes were handled as single units for association and clustering, since linkage in the cohort was strong. Among around 400 genotyped donors of the cohort, an average of roughly 230,000 unique TCR beta nucleotide sequences was sequenced per donor, of which about 19% were non-productive.

The cohort was made up of about 610 healthy bone marrow donors. Cohort members were all nominally healthy when sampled, although unrecorded immune exposures were likely present. The donor was CMV seronegative and belonged to the group of 380 or so seronegative cohort members. A peripheral blood sample was provided by each donor, and peripheral blood mononuclear cells were used for TCR beta sequencing. Genomic DNA was extracted from the blood cell samples with the Qiagen DNeasy Blood Extraction Kit. V trim: 4 bases; J trim: 3 bases; unmatched bases: 12. The CDR3 spans 18 residues, from the cysteine through the phenylalanine. Of the read, only the CDR3 DNA is kept; its 54 bases are in frame from base 1. The germline V gene supplies CDR1 SGHTA and CDR2 FQGNSA. The method behind the library was the immunoSEQ multiplex PCR assay. For the multiplex PCR, a mixture combining 60 forward primers for TCR Vbeta segments and 13 reverse primers for TCR Jbeta segments was used. The CDR3 region of rearranged TCR beta genes was amplified from genomic DNA with a multiplex PCR assay. The Illumina HiSeq System was used to sequence the amplified TCR beta libraries as 87-base-pair reads. The original methods were these. Across the 670 or so repertoires, a later analysis counted tens of millions of unique TCR beta chains, about 10 million of which were shared by at least two donors. Raw reads were error-corrected and collapsed into unique sequences with a nearest-neighbor algorithm that merged closely related sequences to remove PCR and sequencing errors. V, D and J gene segments were assigned by aligning CDR3 sequences to IMGT reference sequences. For a sequence to be retained, a match of at least six nucleotides to both a V gene segment and a J gene segment was required. A rearrangement counted as productive if the CDR3 had no stop codons and remained in frame with V and J, and every other rearrangement counted as non-productive. CDR3 was defined by IMGT convention, running from the second conserved V-encoded cysteine to the conserved J-encoded phenylalanine. The earlier analysis of some 580 of the donors excluded any sequence lacking an unambiguous match to a single V gene segment. An earlier analysis of 450 to 650 of the donors called V segments functional above 56.7% productive rearrangements and segregating when the between-donor standard deviation exceeded 5%. To diagnose cytomegalovirus status from the catalog of TCR beta chain sequences, a statistical classification framework was built. A later analysis assigned V and J genes by comparing TCR nucleotide sequences with IMGT/GENE-DB human TR gene sequences. A later analysis assigned CDR3 sequences and most-parsimonious VDJ recombination scenarios with the TCRdist pipeline. In a later analysis, each TCR beta chain was defined by its CDR3 amino acid sequence together with its V-gene family, and reads without a unique V-gene family were excluded. As a way to deal with suspected cross-contamination and a sequencing artifact, a later analysis dropped 450 to 600 nucleotide sequences that were highly shared and had low generation probability. In a later analysis, a clonal expansion index was calculated for each public chain from normalized within-repertoire ranks of inferred template counts. Generation probabilities in a later analysis came from a VDJ recombination model fitted to out-of-frame rearrangements, and those results were checked against IGoR. Hypergeometric tests were used in a later analysis to score TCR-TCR, TCR-HLA and TCR-CMV co-occurrence, with a repertoire-size bias correction applied to the TCR pairs. False discovery rates were estimated in a later analysis by permuting HLA or CMV assignments 20 times. A later analysis grouped co-occurring TCRs with DBSCAN, adding TCRdist sequence similarity when clustering within HLA-allele-positive subsets. Co-occurrence clustering excluded repertoires with fewer than 30,000 or more than 120,000 public chains, plus five with anomalous nucleotide sharing. TCRdb provides this immuneACCESS table in a form limited to in-frame rearrangements. Some clones are lacking; in checked studies, under half of them reflect an unresolved V gene, and why the rest are absent is not known. That table supplies the V and J calls and clone size; D and trimming were determined from the DNA. This sample's table contains under 150,000 clones. The ten largest make up roughly 2.6% of the sample.

In the case of this clone: No cognate antigen has been identified for it.

General findings and caveats noted by the study authors: Most TCR sequences were seen in very few donors, while some public TCRs were found in many individuals. CMV serostatus was the only immune exposure information available for the cohort. An association between a missense DCLRE1C variant and V-gene and J-gene trimming of TCR beta chains was found in a later genetic analysis and replicated in an independent cohort. Because counts were too low, about 17 rarely observed V segments, including chromosome 9 orphons, were excluded from the earlier analysis of a few hundred of the donors. In a later analysis, HLA-associated TCR beta chains were found to be more clonally expanded and to have lower generation probabilities than equally common non-associated chains. The sequencing pipeline was judged likely to have produced a cluster of highly shared sequence variants as a technical artifact. In a later analysis, the rate of TCR association differed among HLA loci, with DRB1 alleles having the most associated TCRs and HLA-C alleles having the fewest. Correlated functional status among segregating V segments might be attributable to linkage disequilibrium, but an unknown experimental factor could not be ruled out. The authors suggested that the approach could potentially be extended to other disease states and immunological phenotypes. A further reported finding was that TCR beta sequences accurately predicted the HLA-A and HLA-B alleles for most subjects in the first cohort. Presence/absence analyses assumed roughly uniform sequencing depth across donors, an assumption that may not hold. In an earlier analysis of about 540 of the donors, most TCR beta V segments were observed in productive rearrangements about 87% or about 30% of the time, broadly matching IMGT annotations. The study listed 164 TCR beta chains as associated with cytomegalovirus. A later analysis found that most CMV-associated TCR beta chains appeared HLA-restricted, with HLA associations seemingly driven largely by CMV exposure. The classifier was reported to diagnose cytomegalovirus status with high specificity and sensitivity in both the original cohort and the validation cohort. A later genetic analysis reported fewer N-insertions in productive TCRs among donors in an Asian-associated ancestry cluster than the roughly 700-donor mean. When HLA alleles, especially DR and DQ, strongly co-occurred, TCR associations were difficult to assign to individual alleles. The cohort was sequenced for TCR beta chains only, and without alpha or paired-chain data the features that could be detected were limited. In a later analysis, several top co-occurrence clusters were reported to appear linked to parvovirus B19, influenza, CMV and Epstein-Barr virus. Some IMGT-functional V segments, including TRBV6-2 and TRBV6-3, could not be told apart with the 87-base-pair reads, so those segments were excluded. Three of the identified cytomegalovirus-associated TCR beta chains were confirmed in vitro to be specific for cytomegalovirus antigens. HLA typing was unavailable for some donors at each locus, so association tests used only the typed subset. At a false discovery rate of 0.05, a later analysis linked about 16,000 TCR beta sequences to specific HLA alleles.

The TCR originated in a man in his forties or fifties in good health and CMV-seronegative. The sequencing sample was made of PBMCs. The chain is made from TRBV7-2 and TRBJ2-2; TRBD2 fits 9 bases in the junction. The CDR3 region has the sequence CASSSGSSGVGYTGELFF. The DNA reads as follows: TGTGCCAGCAGCTCTGGTTCTAGCGGGGTCGGGTACACCGGGGAGCTGTTTTTT.